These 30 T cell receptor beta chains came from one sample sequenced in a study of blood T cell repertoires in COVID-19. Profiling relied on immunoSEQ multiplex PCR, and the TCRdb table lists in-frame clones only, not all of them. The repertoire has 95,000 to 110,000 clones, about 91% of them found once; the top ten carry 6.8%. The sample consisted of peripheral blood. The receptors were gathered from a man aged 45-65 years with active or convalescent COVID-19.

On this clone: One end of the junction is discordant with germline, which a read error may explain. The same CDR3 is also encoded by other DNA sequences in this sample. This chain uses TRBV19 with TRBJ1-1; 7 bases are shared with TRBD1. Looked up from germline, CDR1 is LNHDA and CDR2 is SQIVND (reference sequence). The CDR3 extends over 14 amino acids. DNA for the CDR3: TGTGCCAGTAGTATACAGGGGGTGAATACTGAAGCTTTCTTT. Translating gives CASSIQGVNTEAFF.

The CDR3 here is CASSPFRMAGVSETQYF. CDR3 coding DNA: TGTGCCAGCAGCCCTTTTCGGATGGCGGGAGTTAGTGAGACCCAGTACTTC. The chain uses TRBV27 and TRBJ2-5; 7 positions match TRBD2. Germline assignment: CDR1 MNHEY and CDR2 SMNVEV (reference sequence). After removal of 6 bases from V and 5 bases from J, the junction contained 18 bases not matched to a gene. The CDR3 is made up of 17 amino acids.

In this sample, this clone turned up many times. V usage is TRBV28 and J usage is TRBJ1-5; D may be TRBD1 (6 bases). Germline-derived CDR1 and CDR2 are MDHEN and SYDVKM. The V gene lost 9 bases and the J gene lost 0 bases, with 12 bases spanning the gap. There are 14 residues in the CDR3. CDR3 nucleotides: TGTGCCAGTTGGACAGCTTATAGCAATCAGCCCCAGCATTTT. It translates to CASWTAYSNQPQHF.

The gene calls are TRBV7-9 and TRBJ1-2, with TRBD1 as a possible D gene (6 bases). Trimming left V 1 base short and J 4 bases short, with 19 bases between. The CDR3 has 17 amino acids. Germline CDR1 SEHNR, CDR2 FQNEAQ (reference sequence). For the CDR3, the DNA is TGTGCCAGCAGCTTAGGTGGTGGGACACCGACCGTCTATGGCTACACCTTC. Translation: CASSLGGGTPTVYGYTF.

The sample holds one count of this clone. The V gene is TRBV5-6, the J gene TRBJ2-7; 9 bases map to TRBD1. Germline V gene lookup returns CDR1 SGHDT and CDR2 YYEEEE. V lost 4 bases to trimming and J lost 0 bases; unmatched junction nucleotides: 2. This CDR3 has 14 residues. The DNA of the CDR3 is TGTGCCAGCAGCCAGGGACAGGGCTCCTACGAGCAGTACTTC. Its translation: CASSQGQGSYEQYF.

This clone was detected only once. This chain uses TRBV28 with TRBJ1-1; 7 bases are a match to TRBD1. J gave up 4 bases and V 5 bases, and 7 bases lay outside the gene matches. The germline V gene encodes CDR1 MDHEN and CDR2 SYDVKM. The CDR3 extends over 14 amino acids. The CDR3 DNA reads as TGTGCCAGCAGTACGACAGGGTTAATCACTGAAGCTTTCTTT. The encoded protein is CASSTTGLITEAFF.

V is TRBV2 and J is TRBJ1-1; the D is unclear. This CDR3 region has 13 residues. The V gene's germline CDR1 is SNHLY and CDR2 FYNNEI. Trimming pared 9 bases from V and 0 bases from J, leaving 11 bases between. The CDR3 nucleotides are TGTGCCAGAAGGTTGGAGGTGAACACTGAAGCTTTCTTT. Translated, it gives CARRLEVNTEAFF.

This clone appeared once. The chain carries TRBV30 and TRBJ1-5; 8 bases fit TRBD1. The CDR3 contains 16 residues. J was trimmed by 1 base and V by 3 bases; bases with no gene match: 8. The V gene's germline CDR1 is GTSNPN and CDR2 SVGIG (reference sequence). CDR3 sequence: CAWRQGARGSNQPQHF. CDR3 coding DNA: TGTGCCTGGAGGCAGGGGGCAAGAGGGAGCAATCAGCCCCAGCATTTT.

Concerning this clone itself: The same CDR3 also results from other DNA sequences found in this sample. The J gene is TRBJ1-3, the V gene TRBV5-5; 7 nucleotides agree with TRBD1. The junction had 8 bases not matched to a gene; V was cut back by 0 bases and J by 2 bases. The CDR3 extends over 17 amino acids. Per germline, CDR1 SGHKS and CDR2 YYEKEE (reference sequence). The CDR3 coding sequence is TGTGCCAGCAGCTTGGGAGCCCCAGGGGGGCCTGGAAACACCATATATTTT. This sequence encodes CASSLGAPGGPGNTIYF.

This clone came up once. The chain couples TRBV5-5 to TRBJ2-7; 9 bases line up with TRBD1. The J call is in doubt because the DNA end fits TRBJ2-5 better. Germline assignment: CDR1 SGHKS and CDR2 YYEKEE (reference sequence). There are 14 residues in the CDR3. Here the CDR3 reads CASSWGQGEETQYF. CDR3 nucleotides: TGTGCCAGCAGCTGGGGACAGGGAGAAGAGACCCAGTACTTC.

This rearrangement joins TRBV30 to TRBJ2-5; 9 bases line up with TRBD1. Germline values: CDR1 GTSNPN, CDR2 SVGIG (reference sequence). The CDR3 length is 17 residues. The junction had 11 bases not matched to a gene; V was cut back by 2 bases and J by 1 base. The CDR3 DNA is TGTGCCTGGAGTCCCCGACCGGGACAGGGTTTCCAAGAGACCCAGTACTTC. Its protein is CAWSPRPGQGFQETQYF.

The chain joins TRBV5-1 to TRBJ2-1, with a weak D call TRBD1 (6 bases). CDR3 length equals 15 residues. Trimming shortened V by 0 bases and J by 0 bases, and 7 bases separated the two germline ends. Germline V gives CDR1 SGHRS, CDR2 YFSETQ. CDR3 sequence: CASSLAQGSYNEQFF. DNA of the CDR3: TGCGCCAGCAGCTTGGCACAGGGCTCCTACAATGAGCAGTTCTTC. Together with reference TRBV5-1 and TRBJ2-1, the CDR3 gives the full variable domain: KAGVTQTPRYLIKTRGQQVTLSCSPISGHRSVSWYQQTPGQGLQFLFEYFSETQRNKGNFPGRFSGRQFSNSRSEMNVSTLELGDSALYLCASSLAQGSYNEQFFGPGTRLTVL.

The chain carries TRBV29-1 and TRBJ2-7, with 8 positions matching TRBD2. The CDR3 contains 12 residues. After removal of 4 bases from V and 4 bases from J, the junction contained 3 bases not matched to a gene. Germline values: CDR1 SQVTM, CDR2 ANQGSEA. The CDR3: CSVGVAGYEQYF. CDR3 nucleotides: TGCAGCGTTGGGGTAGCGGGGTACGAGCAGTACTTC.

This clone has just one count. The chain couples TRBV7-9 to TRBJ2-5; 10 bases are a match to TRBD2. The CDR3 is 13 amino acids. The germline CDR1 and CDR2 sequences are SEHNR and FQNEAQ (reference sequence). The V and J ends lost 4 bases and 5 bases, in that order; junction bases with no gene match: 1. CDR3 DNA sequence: TGTGCCAGCAGCTCGACTAGCGGGGAGACCCAGTACTTC. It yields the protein CASSSTSGETQYF.

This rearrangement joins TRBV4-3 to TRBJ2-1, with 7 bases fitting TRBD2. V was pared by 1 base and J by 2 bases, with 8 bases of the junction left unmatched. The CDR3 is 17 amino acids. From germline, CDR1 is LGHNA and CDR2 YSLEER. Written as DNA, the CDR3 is TGCGCCAGCAGCCAAGTTTTGGGGGAGGGCGCCTACAATGAGCAGTTCTTC. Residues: CASSQVLGEGAYNEQFF.

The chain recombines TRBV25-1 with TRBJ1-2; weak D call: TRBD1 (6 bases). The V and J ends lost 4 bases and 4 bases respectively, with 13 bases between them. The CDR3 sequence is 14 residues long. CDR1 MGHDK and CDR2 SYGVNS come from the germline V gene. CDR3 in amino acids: CASSARGEGYGYTF. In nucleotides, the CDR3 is TGTGCCAGCAGTGCCAGGGGTGAGGGCTATGGCTACACCTTC.

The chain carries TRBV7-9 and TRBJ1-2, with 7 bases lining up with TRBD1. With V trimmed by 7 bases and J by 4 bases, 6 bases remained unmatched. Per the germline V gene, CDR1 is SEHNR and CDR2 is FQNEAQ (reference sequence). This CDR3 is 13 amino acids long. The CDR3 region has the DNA TGTGCCAGCAACGTCGGGACAGTCTATGGCTACACCTTC. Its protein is CASNVGTVYGYTF. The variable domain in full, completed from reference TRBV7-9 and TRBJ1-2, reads DTGVSQNPRHKITKRGQNVTFRCDPISEHNRLYWYRQTLGQGPEFLTYFQNEAQLEKSRLLSDRFSAERPKGSFSTLEIQRTEQGDSAMYLCASNVGTVYGYTFGSGTRLTVV.

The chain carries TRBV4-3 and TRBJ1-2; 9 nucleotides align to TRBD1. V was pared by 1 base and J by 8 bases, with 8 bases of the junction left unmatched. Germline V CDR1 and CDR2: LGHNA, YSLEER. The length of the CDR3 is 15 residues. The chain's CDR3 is CASSQAPQGAVGYTF. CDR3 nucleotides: TGCGCCAGCAGCCAAGCCCCACAGGGGGCGGTCGGCTACACCTTC.

In DNA form, the CDR3 reads TGTGCCAGCAGCCTAGGGACTAGCGGGAGCGGTACAGATACGCAGTATTTT. Its protein is CASSLGTSGSGTDTQYF. V is TRBV7-6 and J is TRBJ2-3; TRBD2 aligns across 14 bases. With 5 bases clipped from V and 3 bases from J, the junction kept 7 bases outside the gene matches. This CDR3 region has 17 residues. Germline-derived CDR1 and CDR2 are SGHVS and FNYEAQ. The full variable domain, with the rest looked up from reference TRBV7-6 and TRBJ2-3, is GAGVSQSPRYKVTKRGQDVALRCDPISGHVSLYWYRQALGQGPEFLTYFNYEAQQDKSGLPNDRFSAERPEGSISTLTIQRTEQRDSAMYRCASSLGTSGSGTDTQYFGPGTRLTVL.

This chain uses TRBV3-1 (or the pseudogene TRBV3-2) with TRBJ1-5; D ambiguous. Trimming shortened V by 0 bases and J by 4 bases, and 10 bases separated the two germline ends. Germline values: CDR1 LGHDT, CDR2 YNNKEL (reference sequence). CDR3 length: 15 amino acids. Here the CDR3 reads CASSQDPPGNQPQHF. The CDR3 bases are TGTGCCAGCAGCCAAGATCCCCCAGGAAATCAGCCCCAGCATTTT.

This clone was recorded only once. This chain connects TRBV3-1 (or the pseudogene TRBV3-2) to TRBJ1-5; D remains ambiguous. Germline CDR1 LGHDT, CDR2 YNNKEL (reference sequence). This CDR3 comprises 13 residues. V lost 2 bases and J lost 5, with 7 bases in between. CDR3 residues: CASSQSPDQPQHF. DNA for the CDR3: TGTGCCAGCAGCCAATCCCCGGATCAGCCCCAGCATTTT.

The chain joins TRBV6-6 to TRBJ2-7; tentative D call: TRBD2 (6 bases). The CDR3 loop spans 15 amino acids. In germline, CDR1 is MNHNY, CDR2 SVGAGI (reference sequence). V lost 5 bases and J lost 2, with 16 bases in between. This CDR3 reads CASSDPVSSAYEQYF. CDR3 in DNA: TGTGCCAGCAGTGACCCGGTGTCTAGCGCCTACGAGCAGTACTTC.

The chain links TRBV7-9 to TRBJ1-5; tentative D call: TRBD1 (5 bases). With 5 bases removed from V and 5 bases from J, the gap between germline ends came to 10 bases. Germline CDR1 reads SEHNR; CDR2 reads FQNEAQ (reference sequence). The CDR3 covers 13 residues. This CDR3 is CASSPGADQPQHF. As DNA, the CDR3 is TGTGCCAGCAGCCCTGGGGCAGATCAGCCCCAGCATTTT.

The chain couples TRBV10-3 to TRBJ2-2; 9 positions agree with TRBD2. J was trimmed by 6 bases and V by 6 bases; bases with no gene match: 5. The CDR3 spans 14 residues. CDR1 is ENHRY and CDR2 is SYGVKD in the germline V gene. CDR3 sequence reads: CAIRREGTSGELFF. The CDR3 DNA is TGTGCCATCAGGCGGGAGGGGACCTCCGGGGAGCTGTTTTTT.

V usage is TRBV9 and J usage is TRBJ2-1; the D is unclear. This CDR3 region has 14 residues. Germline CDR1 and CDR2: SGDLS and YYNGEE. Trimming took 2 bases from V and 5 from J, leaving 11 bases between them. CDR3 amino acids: CASSVSPRDNEQFF. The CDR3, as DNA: TGTGCCAGCAGCGTGTCCCCCCGGGACAATGAGCAGTTCTTC. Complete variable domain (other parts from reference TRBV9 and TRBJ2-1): DSGVTQTPKHLITATGQRVTLRCSPRSGDLSVYWYQQSLDQGLQFLIQYYNGEERAKGNILERFSAQQFPDLHSELNLSSLELGDSALYFCASSVSPRDNEQFFGPGTRLTVL.

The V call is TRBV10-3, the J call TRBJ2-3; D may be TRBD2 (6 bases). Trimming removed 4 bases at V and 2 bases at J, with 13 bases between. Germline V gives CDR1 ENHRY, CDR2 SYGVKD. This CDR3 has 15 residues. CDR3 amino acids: CAISVVAEPTDTQYF. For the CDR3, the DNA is TGTGCCATCAGTGTAGTAGCGGAACCCACAGATACGCAGTATTTT.

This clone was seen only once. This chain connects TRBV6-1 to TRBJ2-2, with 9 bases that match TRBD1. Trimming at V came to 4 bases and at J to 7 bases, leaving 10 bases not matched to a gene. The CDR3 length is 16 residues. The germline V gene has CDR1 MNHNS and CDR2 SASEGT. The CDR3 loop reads CASSGAGTGRDGELFF. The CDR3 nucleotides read TGTGCCAGCAGTGGCGCTGGGACAGGGCGGGACGGGGAGCTGTTTTTT.

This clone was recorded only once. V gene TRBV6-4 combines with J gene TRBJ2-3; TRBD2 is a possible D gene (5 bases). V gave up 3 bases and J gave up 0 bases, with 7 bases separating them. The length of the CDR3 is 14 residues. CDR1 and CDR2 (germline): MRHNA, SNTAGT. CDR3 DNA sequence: TGTGCCAGCAGTGAAGGCGGGAGCACAGATACGCAGTATTTT. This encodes CASSEGGSTDTQYF.

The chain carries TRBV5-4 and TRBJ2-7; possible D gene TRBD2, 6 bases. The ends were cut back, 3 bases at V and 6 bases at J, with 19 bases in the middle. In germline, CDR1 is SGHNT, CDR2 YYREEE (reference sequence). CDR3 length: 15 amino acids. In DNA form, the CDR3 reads TGTGCCAGCAGCTGGGGAGGTCCCTCTGGGGGCGAGCAGTACTTC. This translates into CASSWGGPSGGEQYF. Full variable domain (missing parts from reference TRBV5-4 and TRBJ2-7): ETGVTQSPTHLIKTRGQQVTLRCSSQSGHNTVSWYQQALGQGPQFIFQYYREEENGRGNFPPRFSGLQFPNYSSELNVNALELDDSALYLCASSWGGPSGGEQYFGPGTRLTVT.

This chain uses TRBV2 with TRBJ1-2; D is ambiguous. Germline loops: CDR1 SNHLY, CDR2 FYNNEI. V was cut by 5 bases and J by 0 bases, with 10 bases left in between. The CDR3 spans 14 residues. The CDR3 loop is CASSSSRANYGYTF. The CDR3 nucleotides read TGTGCCAGCAGTTCGTCCCGGGCTAACTATGGCTACACCTTC.